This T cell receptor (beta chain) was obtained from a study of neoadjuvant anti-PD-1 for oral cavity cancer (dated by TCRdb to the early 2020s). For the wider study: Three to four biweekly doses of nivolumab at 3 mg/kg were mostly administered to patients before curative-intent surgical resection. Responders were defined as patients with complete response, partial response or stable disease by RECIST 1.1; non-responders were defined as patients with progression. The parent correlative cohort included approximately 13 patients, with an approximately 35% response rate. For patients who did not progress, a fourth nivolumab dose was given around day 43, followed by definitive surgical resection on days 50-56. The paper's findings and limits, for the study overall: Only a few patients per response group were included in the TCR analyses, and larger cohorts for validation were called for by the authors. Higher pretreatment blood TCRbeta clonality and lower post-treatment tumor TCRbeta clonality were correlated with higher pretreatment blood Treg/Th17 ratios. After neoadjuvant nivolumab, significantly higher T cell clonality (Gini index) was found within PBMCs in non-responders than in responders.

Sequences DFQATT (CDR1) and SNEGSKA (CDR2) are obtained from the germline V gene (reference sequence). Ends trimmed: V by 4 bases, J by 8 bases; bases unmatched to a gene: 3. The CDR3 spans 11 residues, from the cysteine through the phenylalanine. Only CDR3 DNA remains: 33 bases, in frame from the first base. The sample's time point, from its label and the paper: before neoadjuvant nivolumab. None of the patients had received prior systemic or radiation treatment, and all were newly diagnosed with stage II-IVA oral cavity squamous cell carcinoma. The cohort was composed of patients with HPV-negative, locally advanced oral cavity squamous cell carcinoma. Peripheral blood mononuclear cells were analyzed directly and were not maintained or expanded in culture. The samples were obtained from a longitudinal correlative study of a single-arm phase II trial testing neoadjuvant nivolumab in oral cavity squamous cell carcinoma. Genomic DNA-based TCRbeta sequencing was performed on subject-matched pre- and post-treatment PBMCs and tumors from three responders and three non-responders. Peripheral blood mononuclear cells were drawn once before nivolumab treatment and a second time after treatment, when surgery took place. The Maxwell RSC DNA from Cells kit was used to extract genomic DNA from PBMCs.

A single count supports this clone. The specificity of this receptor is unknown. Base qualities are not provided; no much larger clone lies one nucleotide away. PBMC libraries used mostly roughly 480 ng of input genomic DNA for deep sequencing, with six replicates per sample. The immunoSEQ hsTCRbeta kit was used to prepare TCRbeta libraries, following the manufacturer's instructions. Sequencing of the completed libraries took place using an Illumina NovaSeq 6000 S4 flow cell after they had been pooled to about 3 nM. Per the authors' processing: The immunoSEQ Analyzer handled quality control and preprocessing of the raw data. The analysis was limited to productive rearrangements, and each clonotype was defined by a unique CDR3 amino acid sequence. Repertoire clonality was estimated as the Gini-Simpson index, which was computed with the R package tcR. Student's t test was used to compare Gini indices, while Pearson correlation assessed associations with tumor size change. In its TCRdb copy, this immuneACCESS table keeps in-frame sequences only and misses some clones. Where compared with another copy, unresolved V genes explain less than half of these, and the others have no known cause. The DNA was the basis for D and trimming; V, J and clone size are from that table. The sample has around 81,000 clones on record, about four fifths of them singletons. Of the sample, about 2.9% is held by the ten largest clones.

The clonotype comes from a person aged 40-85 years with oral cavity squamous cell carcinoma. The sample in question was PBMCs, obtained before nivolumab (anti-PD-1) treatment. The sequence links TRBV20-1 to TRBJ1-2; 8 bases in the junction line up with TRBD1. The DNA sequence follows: TGCAGTGCTACACAGGGGGTCGGCTACACCTTC. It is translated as CSATQGVGYTF.